Shown below are 20 T cell receptor beta chains from a single sample sequenced in a study of blood T cell repertoires in COVID-19. Assay used: immunoSEQ multiplex PCR; TCRdb lists only in-frame clones, some missing. Of under 200,000 clones listed, more than 75% were seen once; the top ten hold 5% to 6.5%. Sequenced sample: peripheral blood. All receptors derive from a man aged 35 to 55 with active or convalescent COVID-19.

This chain joins TRBV18 and TRBJ1-3, with unresolved D. Germline CDR1 reads KGHSH; CDR2 reads LQKENI. This CDR3 is 16 amino acids long. V dropped 3 bases and J dropped 0 bases, with 12 bases sitting between them. The CDR3 spells CASSPPELLSGNTIYF. The CDR3 DNA follows: TGTGCCAGCTCACCCCCGGAGCTGCTCTCTGGAAACACCATATATTTT.

The rearrangement links TRBV5-4 to TRBJ2-3, with 8 bases lining up with TRBD2. Germline assignment: CDR1 SGHNT and CDR2 YYREEE (reference sequence). With 0 bases clipped from V and 5 bases from J, the junction kept 8 bases outside the gene matches. The CDR3 sequence is 16 residues long. DNA of the CDR3: TGTGCCAGCAGCTTGGTTGGCGGGGGGATTGGAGATACGCAGTATTTT. Amino acid sequence: CASSLVGGGIGDTQYF. The full variable domain, with the rest looked up from reference TRBV5-4 and TRBJ2-3, is ETGVTQSPTHLIKTRGQQVTLRCSSQSGHNTVSWYQQALGQGPQFIFQYYREEENGRGNFPPRFSGLQFPNYSSELNVNALELDDSALYLCASSLVGGGIGDTQYFGPGTRLTVL.

Only a few counts were recorded for this clone. This chain uses TRBV7-8 with TRBJ2-3; 8 bases map to TRBD2. The CDR3 contains 15 residues. CDR1 is SGHVS, CDR2 FQNEAQ, per germline. V dropped 4 bases and J dropped 2; count of bases not matched to a gene: 5. The CDR3 DNA is TGTGCCAGCAGCTACGTAGCGGGGTACACAGATACGCAGTATTTT. This codes for CASSYVAGYTDTQYF.

The chain combines TRBV3-1 (or the pseudogene TRBV3-2) with TRBJ1-3; 8 positions match TRBD1. Trimming removed 3 bases from V and 8 bases from J; junction bases left unmatched: 12. Germline V gene data show CDR1 as LGHDT and CDR2 as YNNKEL (reference sequence). This CDR3 is 16 amino acids long. The CDR3 spells CASSHQRTGPTHTIYF. For the CDR3, the DNA is TGTGCCAGCAGCCACCAGAGGACAGGGCCCACCCACACCATATATTTT.

The gene calls are TRBV7-2 and TRBJ2-7; no definite D call. This CDR3 spans 16 amino acids. Trimming left V 5 bases short and J 1 base short, with 18 bases between. CDR1 and CDR2 from the germline V gene are SGHTA and FQGNSA. The CDR3 nucleotides are TGTGCCAGCAGCCCCCAGACTGTGGTGCGGTCCTACGAGCAGTACTTC. Protein: CASSPQTVVRSYEQYF. Using reference TRBV7-2 and TRBJ2-7 for the parts outside the CDR3, the full variable domain is GAGVSQSPSNKVTEKGKDVELRCDPISGHTALYWYRQSLGQGLEFLIYFQGNSAPDKSGLPSDRFSAERTGGSVSTLTIQRTQQEDSAVYLCASSPQTVVRSYEQYFGPGTRLTVT.

The rearrangement uses TRBV28 and TRBJ1-2; possibly TRBD1 for D (6 bases). The germline gives CDR1 MDHEN, CDR2 SYDVKM. V was shortened by 2 bases and J by 2 bases, with 15 bases between the two germline ends. The CDR3 totals 16 residues. The DNA for the CDR3 is TGTGCCAGCAGTTTACTCTTTGAACAGGGCAACTATGGCTACACCTTC. This codes for CASSLLFEQGNYGYTF.

The rearrangement joins TRBV7-8 to TRBJ1-6; the match to TRBD1 covers 8 bases. CDR3 length: 18 amino acids. V was clipped by 5 bases and J by 0 bases; unmatched bases: 9. Per germline, CDR1 SGHVS and CDR2 FQNEAQ. CDR3 region: CASSIDRGALSYNSPLHF. The CDR3 DNA sequence: TGTGCCAGCAGCATAGACAGGGGCGCCCTCTCCTATAATTCACCCCTCCACTTT.

This chain joins TRBV27 and TRBJ2-3; the D gene is possibly TRBD2 (5 bases). Trimming removed 8 bases at V and 7 bases at J, with 13 bases between. This CDR3 region has 12 residues. Germline CDR1 reads MNHEY; CDR2 reads SMNVEV (reference sequence). The CDR3 bases are TGTGCCAGCGGACTGTGGGGTTATACGCAGTATTTT. Amino acids: CASGLWGYTQYF.

V usage is TRBV5-1 and J usage is TRBJ1-6; 9 nucleotides align to TRBD1. After removal of 2 bases from V and 14 bases from J, the junction contained 14 bases not matched to a gene. The CDR3 is made up of 16 amino acids. Germline V lookup: CDR1 SGHRS, CDR2 YFSETQ. The CDR3 region is CASSFQDPGQGFALHF. DNA for the CDR3: TGCGCCAGCAGCTTTCAAGATCCGGGACAGGGTTTCGCCCTCCACTTT.

The chain links TRBV5-1 to TRBJ2-7; D is ambiguous. The CDR3 has 13 residues. V was trimmed by 1 base and J by 3 bases, leaving 8 bases between them. Germline values: CDR1 SGHRS, CDR2 YFSETQ. CDR3 loop: CASSLNLFYEQYF. CDR3 nucleotides: TGCGCCAGCAGCTTGAACTTATTCTACGAGCAGTACTTC. The whole variable domain, remainder taken from reference TRBV5-1 and TRBJ2-7, is KAGVTQTPRYLIKTRGQQVTLSCSPISGHRSVSWYQQTPGQGLQFLFEYFSETQRNKGNFPGRFSGRQFSNSRSEMNVSTLELGDSALYLCASSLNLFYEQYFGPGTRLTVT.

The J gene is TRBJ2-7, the V gene TRBV11-3; TRBD2 agrees at 10 bases. The germline CDR1 and CDR2 sequences are SGHNT and YENEEA. With 0 bases clipped from V and 6 bases from J, the junction kept 20 bases outside the gene matches. There are 20 residues in the CDR3. This chain's CDR3 is CASSLDSLAGEPLWGAEQYF. In DNA, the CDR3 is TGTGCCAGCAGCTTAGATTCCCTAGCGGGAGAACCCCTTTGGGGGGCCGAGCAGTACTTC.

The table lists this clone with a count of one. This sequence joins TRBV6-5 and TRBJ1-5, with 8 bases fitting TRBD1. Germline V CDR1 and CDR2: MNHEY, SVGAGI. V lost 7 bases to trimming and J lost 7 bases; unmatched junction nucleotides: 9. This CDR3 spans 14 amino acids. The chain's CDR3 is CASKEGQGEQPQHF. The CDR3 region has the DNA TGTGCCAGCAAAGAAGGACAGGGAGAACAGCCCCAGCATTTT.

The chain is built from TRBV19 and TRBJ1-6; D remains ambiguous. CDR1 is LNHDA, CDR2 SQIVND, per germline (reference sequence). The CDR3 runs 13 residues. Trimming took 7 bases from V and 5 from J, leaving 9 bases between them. The chain's CDR3 is CASNEGDNSPLHF. Here the CDR3 DNA reads TGTGCCAGTAATGAGGGAGATAATTCACCCCTCCACTTT. Complete variable domain (other parts from reference TRBV19 and TRBJ1-6): DGGITQSPKYLFRKEGQNVTLSCEQNLNHDAMYWYRQDPGQGLRLIYYSQIVNDFQKGDIAEGYSVSREKKESFPLTVTSAQKNPTAFYLCASNEGDNSPLHFGNGTRLTVT.

This chain uses TRBV19 with TRBJ2-1; 10 bases are shared with TRBD2. With V trimmed by 5 bases and J by 8 bases, 9 bases remained unmatched. The V gene's germline CDR1 is LNHDA and CDR2 SQIVND (reference sequence). The CDR3 runs to 15 residues. CDR3 amino acids: CASSEREGDGDEQFF. The CDR3 region has the DNA TGTGCCAGTAGTGAGCGGGAGGGTGATGGCGATGAGCAGTTCTTC.

V is TRBV3-1 (or the pseudogene TRBV3-2) and J is TRBJ2-3; TRBD2 matches at 9 bases. Germline CDR1 and CDR2: LGHDT and YNNKEL (reference sequence). Germline trimming cut 3 bases from V and 4 bases from J; bases unmatched to any gene: 8. This CDR3 contains 16 residues. The CDR3 here is CASSQSSGKGPDTQYF. The CDR3 DNA reads TGTGCCAGCAGCCAGTCTAGCGGGAAGGGTCCAGATACGCAGTATTTT.

This clone appeared once. The gene calls are TRBV5-1 and TRBJ2-1; 11 bases map to TRBD2. CDR3 size: 16 residues. Germline trimming cut 5 bases from V and 6 bases from J; bases unmatched to any gene: 10. CDR1 and CDR2 (germline): SGHRS, YFSETQ. For the CDR3, the DNA is TGCGCCAGCAGTGTATTATTTAGCGGGAGGGCCAATGAGCAGTTCTTC. Its protein is CASSVLFSGRANEQFF.

The chain has TRBV7-2 and TRBJ2-3, with 14 positions matching TRBD2. Germline lookup yields CDR1 SGHTA and CDR2 FQGNSA. The length of the CDR3 is 17 residues. V trimming: 5 bases; J trimming: 2 bases; junction bases outside the gene matches: 6. The CDR3 DNA is TGTGCCAGCAGCGGACTAGCGGGGGGCCGAAACACAGATACGCAGTATTTT. Its protein product is CASSGLAGGRNTDTQYF. Looking up the rest from reference TRBV7-2 and TRBJ2-3 gives the full variable domain: GAGVSQSPSNKVTEKGKDVELRCDPISGHTALYWYRQSLGQGLEFLIYFQGNSAPDKSGLPSDRFSAERTGGSVSTLTIQRTQQEDSAVYLCASSGLAGGRNTDTQYFGPGTRLTVL.

The chain joins TRBV7-9 to TRBJ1-5; a possible D gene is TRBD1 (5 bases). Trimming shortened V by 1 base and J by 4 bases, and 14 bases separated the two germline ends. The length of the CDR3 is 16 residues. Looked up from germline, CDR1 is SEHNR and CDR2 is FQNEAQ (reference sequence). The CDR3 bases are TGTGCCAGCAGCTTAGGGGCGGGCGGGGGGAATCAGCCCCAGCATTTT. This gives the protein CASSLGAGGGNQPQHF.

The gene calls are TRBV3-1 (or the pseudogene TRBV3-2) and TRBJ2-3, with D unresolved. The V end was cut by 1 base, the J end by 3 bases, with 11 bases between. The CDR3 has 15 amino acids. Germline V CDR1 and CDR2: LGHDT, YNNKEL (reference sequence). Here the CDR3 DNA reads TGTGCCAGCAGCCAAGTATCCCTTCAGACAGATACGCAGTATTTT. This sequence encodes CASSQVSLQTDTQYF.

The rearrangement joins TRBV5-1 to TRBJ1-6; TRBD1 aligns across 8 bases. The CDR3 totals 15 residues. Germline CDR1 reads SGHRS; CDR2 reads YFSETQ. J lost 6 bases, V lost 4 bases, and 6 bases had no gene match. The chain's CDR3 is CASSPGQGGNSPLHF. The CDR3 bases are TGCGCCAGCAGCCCCGGACAGGGAGGTAATTCACCCCTCCACTTT.